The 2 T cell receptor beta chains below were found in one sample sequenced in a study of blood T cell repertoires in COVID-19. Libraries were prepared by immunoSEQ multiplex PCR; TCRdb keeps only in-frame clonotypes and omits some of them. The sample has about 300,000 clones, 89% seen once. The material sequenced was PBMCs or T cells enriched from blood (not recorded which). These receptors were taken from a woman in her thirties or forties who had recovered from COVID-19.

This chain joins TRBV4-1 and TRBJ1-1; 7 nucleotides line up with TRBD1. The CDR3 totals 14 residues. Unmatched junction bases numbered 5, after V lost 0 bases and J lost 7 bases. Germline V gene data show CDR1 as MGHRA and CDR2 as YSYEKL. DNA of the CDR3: TGCGCCAGCAGCCAAGATTACAGGGGCCTTGAAGCTTTCTTT. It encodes CASSQDYRGLEAFF.

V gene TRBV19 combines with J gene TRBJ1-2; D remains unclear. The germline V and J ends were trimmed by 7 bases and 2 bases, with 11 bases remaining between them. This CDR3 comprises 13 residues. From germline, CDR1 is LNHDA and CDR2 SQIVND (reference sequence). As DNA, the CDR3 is TGTGCCAGTACCCTAGGTTTGAACTATGGCTACACCTTC. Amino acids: CASTLGLNYGYTF.